The 2 T cell receptor beta chains below all came from one sample that was sequenced in a study of blood T cell repertoires in COVID-19. Repertoires were generated with immunoSEQ multiplex PCR, while TCRdb's copy carries only in-frame clones and drops some. The table includes 150,000 to 200,000 clones, about 83% detected once. The specimen was PBMCs or T cells enriched from blood (not recorded which). These receptor sequences come from a woman in her 30s who had recovered from COVID-19.

The chain links TRBV6-2 or TRBV6-3 to TRBJ2-1; D remains unclear. CDR3 size: 12 residues. CDR1 and CDR2 from the germline V gene are MNHEY and SVGEGT. V lost 4 bases to trimming and J lost 6 bases, with 7 bases between them. CDR3 sequence (DNA): TGTGCCAGCAGTTGGGCCGTCAATGAGCAGTTCTTC. Translated: CASSWAVNEQFF.

The rearrangement uses TRBV12-3 or TRBV12-4 and TRBJ2-7, with D perhaps matching TRBD2 (5 bases). V was shortened by 8 bases and J by 2 bases, with 13 bases between the two germline ends. This CDR3 has 13 residues. CDR3 nucleotides: TGTGCCAGCTCTCTCGAGAGGGCCTACGAGCAGTACTTC. Translating it yields CASSLERAYEQYF.